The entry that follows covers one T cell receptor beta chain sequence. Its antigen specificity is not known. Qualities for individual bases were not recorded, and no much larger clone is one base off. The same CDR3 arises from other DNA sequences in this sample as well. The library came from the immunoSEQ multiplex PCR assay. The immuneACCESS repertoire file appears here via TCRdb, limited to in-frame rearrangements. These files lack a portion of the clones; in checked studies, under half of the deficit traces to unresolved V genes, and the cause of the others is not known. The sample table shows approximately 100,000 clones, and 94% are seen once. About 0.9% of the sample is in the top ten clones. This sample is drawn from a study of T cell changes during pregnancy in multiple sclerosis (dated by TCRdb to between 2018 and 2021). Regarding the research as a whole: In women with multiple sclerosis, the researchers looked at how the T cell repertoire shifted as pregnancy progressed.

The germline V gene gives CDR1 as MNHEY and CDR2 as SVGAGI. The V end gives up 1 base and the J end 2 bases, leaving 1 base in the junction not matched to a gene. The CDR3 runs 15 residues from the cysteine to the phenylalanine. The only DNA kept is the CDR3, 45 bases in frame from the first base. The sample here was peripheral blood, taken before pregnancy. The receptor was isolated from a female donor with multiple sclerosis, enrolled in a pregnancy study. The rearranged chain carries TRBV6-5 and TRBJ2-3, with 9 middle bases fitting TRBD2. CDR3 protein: CASSYLAGATDTQYF. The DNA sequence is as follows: TGTGCCAGCAGTTACTTAGCGGGAGCCACAGATACGCAGTATTTT.